This TCR beta chain was obtained from a study of cytomegalovirus exposure and HLA in healthy donors. Study conclusions and caveats: Data from an earlier analysis indicated that most TCR beta V segments were productive either about 90% or about 30% of the time.

A word on this clone: The antigen is unknown.

In the PCR, 60 Vbeta and 13 Jbeta primers were used. Here immunoSEQ multiplex PCR was the method, and the copy in TCRdb shows in-frame clones only, minus some. Of 120,000 to 150,000 clones in the sample, more than 80% were seen once. This sequence originates from a woman aged 40 to 50 in good health and CMV-seropositive. The sequenced material came from PBMCs.

The CDR3 DNA follows: TGTGCCAGCAGTCAGGGGCTTTCCCTCCAAGAGACCCAGTACTTC. It specifies CASSQGLSLQETQYF. The chain joins TRBV25-1 to TRBJ2-5, with D possibly being TRBD1 (6 bases). The CDR3 runs 15 residues. Germline V gives CDR1 MGHDK, CDR2 SYGVNS. Trimming took off 5 bases at V and 1 base at J, with 14 bases between the two ends.